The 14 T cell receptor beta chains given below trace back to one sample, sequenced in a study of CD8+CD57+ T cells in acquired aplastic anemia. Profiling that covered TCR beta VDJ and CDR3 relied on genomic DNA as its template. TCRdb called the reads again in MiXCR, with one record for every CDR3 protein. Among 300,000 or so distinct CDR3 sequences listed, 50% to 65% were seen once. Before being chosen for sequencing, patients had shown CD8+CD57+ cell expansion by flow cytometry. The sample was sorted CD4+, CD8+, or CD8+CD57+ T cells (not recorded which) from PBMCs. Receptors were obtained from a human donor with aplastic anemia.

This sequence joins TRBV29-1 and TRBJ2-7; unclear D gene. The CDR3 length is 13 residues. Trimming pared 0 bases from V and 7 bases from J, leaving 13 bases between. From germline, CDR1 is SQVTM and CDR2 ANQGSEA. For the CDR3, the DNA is TGCAGCGTTGAAGATCGGTGGTCTAGTGAGCAGTACTTC. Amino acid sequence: CSVEDRWSSEQYF.

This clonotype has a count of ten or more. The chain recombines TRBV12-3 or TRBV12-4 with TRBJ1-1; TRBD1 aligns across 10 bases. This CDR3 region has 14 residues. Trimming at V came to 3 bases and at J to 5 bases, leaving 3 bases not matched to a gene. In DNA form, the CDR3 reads TGTGCCAGCAGTTTGACAGGGGGCGGAACTGAAGCTTTCTTT. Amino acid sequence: CASSLTGGGTEAFF.

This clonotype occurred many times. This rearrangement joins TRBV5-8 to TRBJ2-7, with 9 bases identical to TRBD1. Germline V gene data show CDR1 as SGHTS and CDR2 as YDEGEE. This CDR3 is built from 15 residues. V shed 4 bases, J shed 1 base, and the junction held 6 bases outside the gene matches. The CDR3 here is CASSRGQGPSYEQYF. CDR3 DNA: TGTGCCAGCAGCCGGGGACAGGGTCCGTCCTACGAGCAGTACTTC.

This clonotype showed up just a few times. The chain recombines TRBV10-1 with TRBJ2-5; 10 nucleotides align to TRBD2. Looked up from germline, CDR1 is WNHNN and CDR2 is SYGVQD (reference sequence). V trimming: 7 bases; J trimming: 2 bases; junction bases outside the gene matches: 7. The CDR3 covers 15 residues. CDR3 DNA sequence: TGCGCCAGCACCCCCTCGACTAGCGGGCAAGAGACCCAGTACTTC. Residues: CASTPSTSGQETQYF.

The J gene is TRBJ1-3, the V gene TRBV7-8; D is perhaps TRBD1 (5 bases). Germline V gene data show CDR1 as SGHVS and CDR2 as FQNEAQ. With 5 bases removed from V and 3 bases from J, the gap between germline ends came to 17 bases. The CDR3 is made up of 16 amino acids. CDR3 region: CASSDSYRRGGNTIYF. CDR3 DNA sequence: TGTGCCAGCAGCGACTCCTACCGAAGGGGTGGAAACACCATATATTTT. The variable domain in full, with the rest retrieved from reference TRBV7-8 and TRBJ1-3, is GAGVSQSPRYKVAKRGQDVALRCDPISGHVSLFWYQQALGQGPEFLTYFQNEAQLDKSGLPSDRFFAERPEGSVSTLKIQRTQQEDSAVYLCASSDSYRRGGNTIYFGEGSWLTVV.

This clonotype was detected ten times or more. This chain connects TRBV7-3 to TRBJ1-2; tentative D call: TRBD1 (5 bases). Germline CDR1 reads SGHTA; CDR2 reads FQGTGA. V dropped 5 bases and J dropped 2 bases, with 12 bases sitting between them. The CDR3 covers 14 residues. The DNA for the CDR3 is TGTGCCAGCAGCCCCGACCCAGGGAACTATGGCTACACCTTC. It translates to CASSPDPGNYGYTF.

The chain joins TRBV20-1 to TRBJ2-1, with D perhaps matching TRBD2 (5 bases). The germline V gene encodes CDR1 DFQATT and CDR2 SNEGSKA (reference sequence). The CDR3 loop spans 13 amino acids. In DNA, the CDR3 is TGCAGCGTTGCGCCGGACTCATACAATGAGCAGTTCTTC. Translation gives CSVAPDSYNEQFF.

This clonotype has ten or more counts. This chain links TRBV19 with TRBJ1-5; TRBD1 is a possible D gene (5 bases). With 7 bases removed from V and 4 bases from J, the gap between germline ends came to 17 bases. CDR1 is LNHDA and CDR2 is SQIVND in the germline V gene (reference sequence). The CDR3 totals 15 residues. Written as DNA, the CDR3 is TGTGCCAGTACCCTAAAGGGACTGCGGAATCAGCCCCAGCATTTT. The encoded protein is CASTLKGLRNQPQHF.

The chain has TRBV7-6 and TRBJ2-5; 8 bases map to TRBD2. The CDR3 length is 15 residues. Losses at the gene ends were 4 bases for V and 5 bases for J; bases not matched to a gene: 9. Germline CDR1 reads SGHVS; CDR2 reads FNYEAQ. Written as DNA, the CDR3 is TGTGCCAGCAGCTCCCAGACTAGCGCGGCCGAGACCCAGTACTTC. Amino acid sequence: CASSSQTSAAETQYF.

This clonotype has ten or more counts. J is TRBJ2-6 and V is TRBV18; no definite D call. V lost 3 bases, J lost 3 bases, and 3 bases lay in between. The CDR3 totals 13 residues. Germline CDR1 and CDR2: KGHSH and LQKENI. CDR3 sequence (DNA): TGTGCCAGCTCACCGGGTGGGGCCAACGTCCTGACTTTC. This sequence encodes CASSPGGANVLTF.

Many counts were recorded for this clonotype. The CDR3 reads CASSVRGGVETQYF. The CDR3, as DNA: TGTGCCAGCAGTGTAAGGGGAGGGGTAGAGACCCAGTACTTC. The V and J genes are TRBV2 and TRBJ2-5, with 7 bases that match TRBD2. Germline CDR1 reads SNHLY; CDR2 reads FYNNEI. This CDR3 comprises 14 residues. V dropped 4 bases and J dropped 4; count of bases not matched to a gene: 6.

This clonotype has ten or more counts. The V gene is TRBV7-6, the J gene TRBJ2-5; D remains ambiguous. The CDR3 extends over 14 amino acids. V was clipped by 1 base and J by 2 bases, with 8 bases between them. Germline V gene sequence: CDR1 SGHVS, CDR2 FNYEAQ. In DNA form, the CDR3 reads TGTGCCAGCAGCTTAGAGTACGGACAAGAGACCCAGTACTTC. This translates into CASSLEYGQETQYF.

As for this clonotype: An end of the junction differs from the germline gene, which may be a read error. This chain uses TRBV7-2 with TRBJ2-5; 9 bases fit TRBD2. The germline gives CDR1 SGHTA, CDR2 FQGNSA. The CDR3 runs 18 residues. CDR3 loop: CASSLASPRAGGRETQHF. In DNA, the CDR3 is TGTGCCAGCAGCTTAGCTTCTCCTCGGGCGGGGGGGCGGGAGACCCAGCACTTC. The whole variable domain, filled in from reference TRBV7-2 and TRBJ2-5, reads GAGVSQSPSNKVTEKGKDVELRCDPISGHTALYWYRQSLGQGLEFLIYFQGNSAPDKSGLPSDRFSAERTGGSVSTLTIQRTQQEDSAVYLCASSLASPRAGGRETQHFGPGTRLLVL.

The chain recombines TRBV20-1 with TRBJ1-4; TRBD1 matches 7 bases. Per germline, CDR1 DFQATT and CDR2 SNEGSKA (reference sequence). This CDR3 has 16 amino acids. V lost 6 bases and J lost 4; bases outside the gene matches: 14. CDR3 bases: TGCAGTGCAACCACTAGCGCGACAGGGAGTAATGAAAAACTGTTTTTT. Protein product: CSATTSATGSNEKLFF.